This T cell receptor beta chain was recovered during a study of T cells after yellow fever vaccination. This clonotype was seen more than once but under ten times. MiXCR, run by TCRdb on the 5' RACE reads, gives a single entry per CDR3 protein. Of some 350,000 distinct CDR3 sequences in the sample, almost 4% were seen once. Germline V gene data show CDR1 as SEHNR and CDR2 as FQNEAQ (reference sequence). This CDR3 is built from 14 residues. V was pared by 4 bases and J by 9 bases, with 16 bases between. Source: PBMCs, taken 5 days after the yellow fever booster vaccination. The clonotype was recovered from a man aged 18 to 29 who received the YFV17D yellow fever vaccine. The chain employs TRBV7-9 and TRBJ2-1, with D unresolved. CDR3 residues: CASSSPIESSEQFF. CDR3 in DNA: TGTGCCAGCAGCTCACCAATTGAAAGCAGTGAGCAGTTCTTC.